A single sample gave rise to the 18 T cell receptor beta chains below, sequenced in a study of CD8+CD57+ T cells in acquired aplastic anemia. Template material for TCR beta VDJ and CDR3 profiling consisted of genomic DNA. In TCRdb, the reads were re-called with MiXCR into one record per CDR3 protein. Here the sample spans 150,000 to 180,000 distinct CDR3 sequences, about 54% being singletons. For sequencing, patients were chosen who had shown expansion of CD8+CD57+ cells by flow cytometry. Sequenced material: sorted CD4+, CD8+, or CD8+CD57+ T cells (not recorded which) from PBMCs. These receptors all come from a human donor with aplastic anemia.

This clonotype was counted ten times or more. The J gene is TRBJ2-7, the V gene TRBV6-1; 7 bases fit TRBD2. In germline, CDR1 is MNHNS, CDR2 SASEGT. Trimming took 6 bases from V and 5 from J; bases not matched to a gene: 4. There are 12 residues in the CDR3. CDR3 region: CASRPGLHEQYF. DNA for the CDR3: TGTGCCAGCAGGCCGGGACTACACGAGCAGTACTTC.

This clonotype was seen once. A much bigger clone sits one base away, suggesting this may be a read error. Here the CDR3 omits its conserved ending phenylalanine or tryptophan, so a read error is the likely source. The chain uses TRBV5-5 and TRBJ1-2; unclear D gene. Trimming cost V 2 bases and J 6 bases, with 14 bases left between them. CDR3 length equals 14 residues. Germline V gives CDR1 SGHKS, CDR2 YYEKEE (reference sequence). DNA of the CDR3: TGTGCCAGCAGCTTTCTGGGGATAGCTAATGGCTACACCCTC. Amino acids: CASSFLGIANGYTL.

A remark on this clonotype: A much larger clone is a single base away; this may be a read error. The chain links TRBV13 to TRBJ2-5, with TRBD1 identical over 7 bases. The CDR3 covers 14 residues. From germline, CDR1 is PRHDT and CDR2 FYEKMQ (reference sequence). The CDR3, as DNA: TGTGCCAGCAGCCCCCGGGACAGCCAAGGGACCCAGTACTTC. This gives the protein CASSPRDSQGTQYF.

This sequence joins TRBV29-1 and TRBJ2-7, with TRBD1 identical over 8 bases. This CDR3 region has 15 residues. Trimming removed 5 bases from V and 3 bases from J; junction bases left unmatched: 12. CDR1 and CDR2 from the germline V gene are SQVTM and ANQGSEA. Here the CDR3 DNA reads TGCAGCGTTATTATCACAGGGGGAAGGTACTACGAGCAGTACTTC. Encoded protein: CSVIITGGRYYEQYF.

This clonotype occurred a few times. The rearrangement uses TRBV27 and TRBJ1-6; weak D call: TRBD1 (6 bases). Trimming shortened V by 5 bases and J by 2 bases, and 13 bases separated the two germline ends. Germline values: CDR1 MNHEY, CDR2 SMNVEV (reference sequence). The CDR3 extends over 16 amino acids. CDR3 region: CASSGAGGPYNSPLHF. The DNA of the CDR3 is TGTGCCAGCAGTGGGGCGGGGGGCCCCTATAATTCACCCCTCCACTTT.

CDR3 loop: CATSSRANQETQYF. CDR3 in DNA: TGTGCCACCAGTTCCAGGGCCAATCAAGAGACCCAGTACTTC. This chain connects TRBV24-1 to TRBJ2-5; maybe TRBD1 (5 bases). The CDR3 has 14 amino acids. CDR1 and CDR2 (germline): KGHDR, SFDVKD. Trimming took off 6 bases at V and 2 bases at J, with 12 bases between the two ends.

This clonotype came up once. The V gene is TRBV9, the J gene TRBJ2-2; D unclear. V gave up 3 bases and J gave up 7 bases, with 7 bases separating them. The CDR3 is 12 residues long. Germline CDR1 and CDR2: SGDLS and YYNGEE. CDR3 region: CASSGLYGELFF. The CDR3 DNA sequence: TGTGCCAGCAGCGGCCTCTACGGGGAGCTGTTTTTT.

The chain recombines TRBV7-8 with TRBJ2-5; D possibly uses TRBD1 or TRBD2 (5 bases each). Germline values: CDR1 SGHVS, CDR2 FQNEAQ. V lost 5 bases, J lost 4 bases, and 8 bases lay in between. The CDR3 sequence is 12 residues long. The CDR3 loop reads CASSGGSETQYF. Here the CDR3 DNA reads TGTGCCAGCAGCGGGGGATCAGAGACCCAGTACTTC.

This clonotype appeared a few times. V usage is TRBV2 and J usage is TRBJ1-6; 8 nucleotides match TRBD1. V shed 4 bases and J 6 bases; nucleotides not matched to a gene: 11. The germline gives CDR1 SNHLY, CDR2 FYNNEI. The CDR3 runs to 17 residues. CDR3 sequence (DNA): TGTGCCAGCAGTGCCCAGGGGACAGGTCGGGGTAATTCACCCCTCCACTTT. Translation: CASSAQGTGRGNSPLHF.

This clonotype was observed many times. The V gene is TRBV7-6, the J gene TRBJ1-4; no clear D gene. The germline CDR1 and CDR2 sequences are SGHVS and FNYEAQ. The CDR3 has 15 amino acids. V lost 5 bases and J lost 0, with 10 bases in between. CDR3 residues: CASSPSGATNEKLFF. The CDR3, as DNA: TGTGCCAGCAGCCCTTCAGGTGCAACTAATGAAAAACTGTTTTTT.

In its sample, this clonotype was seen many times. This chain links TRBV7-2 with TRBJ2-3, with TRBD2 matching over 11 bases. The CDR3 extends over 14 amino acids. The germline gives CDR1 SGHTA, CDR2 FQGNSA. The ends lost 10 bases at V and 5 bases at J; junction bases unmatched: 8. The CDR3 region is CAISSGGLGDTQYF. CDR3 nucleotide sequence: TGTGCCATATCTAGCGGGGGGCTCGGAGATACGCAGTATTTT.

The chain combines TRBV6-4 with TRBJ2-3; D could derive from TRBD1 or TRBD2 (5 bases each). Germline CDR1 is MRHNA and CDR2 is SNTAGT. The CDR3 totals 14 residues. V was trimmed by 3 bases and J by 6 bases, leaving 13 bases between them. CDR3 loop: CASSEAGAVDTQYF. CDR3 bases: TGTGCCAGCAGTGAGGCCGGGGCCGTCGATACGCAGTATTTT.

This clonotype was observed a handful of times. The rearrangement links TRBV3-1 to TRBJ1-1; D call uncertain. V lost 1 base to trimming and J lost 0 bases, with 3 bases between them. The V gene's germline CDR1 is LGHDT and CDR2 YNNKEL (reference sequence). The CDR3 is 13 amino acids. CDR3 loop: CASSQVLNTEAFF. The CDR3 DNA reads as TGTGCCAGCAGCCAAGTATTGAACACTGAAGCTTTCTTT.

This chain connects TRBV5-8 to TRBJ2-5; D is possibly TRBD2 (5 bases). CDR3 length equals 17 residues. V lost 7 bases to trimming and J lost 0 bases, with 22 bases between them. From germline, CDR1 is SGHTS and CDR2 YDEGEE. CDR3 in amino acids: CASVRDGVQRDQETQYF. CDR3 nucleotides: TGTGCCAGCGTCCGGGATGGAGTACAGAGGGACCAAGAGACCCAGTACTTC.

In regard to this clonotype: An end of the junction differs from the germline gene, which may be a read error. The chain uses TRBV10-1 and TRBJ2-7; 7 bases are shared with TRBD1. Germline CDR1 WNHNN, CDR2 SYGVQD (reference sequence). This CDR3 region has 14 residues. CDR3 in amino acids: CVSTKGTEHYEQYF. CDR3 nucleotide sequence: TGCGTCAGCACCAAGGGGACAGAGCACTACGAGCAGTACTTC.

This clonotype turned up a few times. V and J are TRBV9 and TRBJ1-1; D unclear. Germline V lookup: CDR1 SGDLS, CDR2 YYNGEE. The CDR3 runs to 12 residues. Trimming removed 6 bases at V and 1 base at J, with 7 bases between. The CDR3 sequence: CASKGGNTEAFF. CDR3 nucleotide sequence: TGTGCCAGCAAGGGAGGGAACACTGAAGCTTTCTTT.

This clonotype was detected a few times. A read error may explain this, as a much larger clone is one base away. Likely a read error: the CDR3 ends without its conserved phenylalanine or tryptophan. V and J are TRBV6-1 and TRBJ2-7; D might be TRBD1 or TRBD2, each matching 5 bases. Trimming took off 6 bases at V and 4 bases at J, with 13 bases between the two ends. The CDR3 loop spans 13 amino acids. Germline loops: CDR1 MNHNS, CDR2 SASEGT. The CDR3 coding sequence is TGTGCCAGCAGCCCGGGGCCGGCTTACGAGCAGTACCTC. This translates into CASSPGPAYEQYL.

This clonotype was detected a few times. V gene TRBV19 combines with J gene TRBJ1-5; D unclear. The length of the CDR3 is 15 residues. CDR1 LNHDA and CDR2 SQIVND come from the germline V gene (reference sequence). Trimming took off 3 bases at V and 1 base at J, with 10 bases between the two ends. For the CDR3, the DNA is TGTGCCAGTAGTATTGACAACCAGAGCAATCAGCCCCAGCATTTT. This translates into CASSIDNQSNQPQHF.